A selection of T cell receptor beta chains follows, all from one sample in a study of human T cells and chemical hapten exposure. TCRdb used MiXCR to reprocess the RACE reads, holding one entry per CDR3 protein. There are 62,000 or so distinct CDR3 sequences in the sample; 9.5% to 12% occur only once, and approximately 5% lies in the top ten. Sample: whole blood, taken in connection with sensitization to the hapten diphenylcyclopropenone (DPC). Receptor source: a woman between 45 and 60 years old with alopecia areata. Some clones in this sample may be carry-over from other donors' samples. Each CDR3 is given with its conserved first and last residue. D genes are given only for firm matches. The size of a clone is reported for some rows only, either as once, few or many, or as a class for expanded clones.

TRBV20-1	few	TRBJ1-6	-	CSAMSLPADSPLHF	TGCAGTGCAATGTCCCTCCCAGCGGATTCACCCCTCCACTTT
TRBV6-5	-	TRBJ1-2	-	CASKLAAIYGYTF	TGTGCCAGCAAACTGGCGGCCATTTATGGCTACACCTTC
TRBV28	few	TRBJ1-5	-	CASSSLAKEHF	TGTGCCAGCAGTTCCTTGGCTAAGGAGCATTTT
TRBV29-1	-	TRBJ2-3	-	CSVLVIEGRNTEYTDTQYF	TGCAGCGTTCTCGTGATTGAGGGAAGGAATACAGAATACACAGATACGCAGTATTTT
TRBV27	many	TRBJ2-1	-	CASRRVYNEQFF	TGTGCCAGCCGAAGGGTCTACAATGAGCAGTTCTTC
TRBV11-2	-	TRBJ1-1	-	CASSPRLGRMNTEAFF	TGTGCCAGCAGCCCCCGCTTGGGGAGAATGAACACTGAAGCTTTCTTT
TRBV7-8	few	TRBJ1-1	TRBD1	CASSLGTGLNEAFF	TGTGCCAGCAGCTTAGGGACAGGGCTAAATGAAGCTTTCTTT
TRBV6-6	many	TRBJ2-7	-	CASSYTGSFSYEQYF	TGTGCCAGCAGTTACACAGGGTCCTTCTCCTACGAGCAGTACTTC
TRBV10-2	few	TRBJ2-7	-	CASSESGASLAF	TGCGCCAGCAGTGAGTCCGGGGCCTCCTTGGCATTC
TRBV7-2	-	TRBJ2-7	TRBD2	CASSLGVAGTYEQYF	TGTGCCAGCAGCTTAGGAGTAGCGGGGACCTACGAGCAGTACTTC
TRBV6-2/TRBV6-3	-	TRBJ1-1	-	CASNTHSAGSTEAFF	TGTGCCAGCAACACACACTCCGCCGGATCCACTGAAGCTTTCTTT
TRBV7-9	many	TRBJ2-1	TRBD2	CASSHSGGALNEQFF	TGTGCCAGCAGCCATAGCGGGGGGGCTTTAAATGAGCAGTTCTTC
TRBV7-9	few	TRBJ2-7	TRBD2	CASSPIAGAYEQYF	TGTGCCAGCAGCCCAATAGCGGGAGCCTACGAGCAGTACTTC
TRBV25-1	-	TRBJ2-5	-	CASSEKETQYF	TGTGCCAGCAGTGAAAAAGAGACCCAGTACTTC
TRBV15	-	TRBJ2-1	-	CATSRDYESSYNEQFF	TGTGCCACCAGCAGAGATTACGAAAGCTCCTACAATGAGCAGTTCTTC
TRBV5-4	few	TRBJ2-3	-	CASSSEGGGTDTQYF	TGTGCCAGCAGCTCGGAAGGGGGAGGCACAGATACGCAGTATTTT
TRBV4-2	few	TRBJ2-1	-	CASSQGRKGGDEQFF	TGTGCCAGCAGCCAAGGGCGCAAAGGCGGGGATGAGCAGTTCTTC
TRBV20-1	few	TRBJ2-2	TRBD2	CSARLAGATGELFF	TGCAGTGCTAGACTAGCGGGGGCCACCGGGGAGCTGTTTTTT
TRBV11-2	many	TRBJ2-5	-	CASSPEPRQETQYF	TGTGCCAGCAGCCCAGAACCCCGTCAAGAGACCCAGTACTTC
TRBV12-3/TRBV12-4	-	TRBJ1-6	-	CASSSTKAGFGYSPLHF	TGTGCCAGCAGTTCAACCAAAGCGGGGTTCGGTTATTCACCCCTCCACTTT
TRBV29-1	few	TRBJ2-1	-	CSVALGSSYNEQFF	TGCAGCGTTGCTTTGGGGAGCTCCTACAATGAGCAGTTCTTC
TRBV20-1	-	TRBJ2-7	-	CSARPRGPYEQYF	TGCAGTGCTAGGCCCAGGGGACCCTACGAGCAGTACTTC
TRBV7-2	few	TRBJ1-4	-	CASSLGGLPPEKLFF	TGTGCCAGCAGCTTAGGGGGACTGCCCCCTGAAAAACTGTTTTTT
TRBV12-3/TRBV12-4	many	TRBJ1-1	TRBD1	CASSFATGSDTEAFF	TGTGCCAGCAGTTTCGCGACAGGGTCGGACACTGAAGCTTTCTTT
TRBV7-8	few	TRBJ2-7	-	CASSLVQGSSYEQYF	TGTGCCAGCAGCTTAGTCCAGGGCAGCTCCTACGAGCAGTACTTC
TRBV5-1	-	TRBJ2-7	-	CASSSEEISYEQYF	TGCGCCAGCAGCTCTGAGGAGATCTCCTACGAGCAGTACTTC
TRBV12-5	-	TRBJ2-7	-	CASGLGQIPSYEQYF	TGTGCTAGTGGTTTGGGTCAGATTCCCTCCTACGAGCAGTACTTC
TRBV6-5	many	TRBJ1-1	-	CASSRASEAFF	TGTGCCAGCAGCCGGGCTTCTGAAGCTTTCTTT
TRBV20-1	few	TRBJ1-4	-	CSASKGGRTNEKLFF	TGCAGTGCCTCGAAGGGCGGGAGAACTAATGAAAAACTGTTTTTT
TRBV29-1	-	TRBJ1-1	-	CSVLTPGTEAFF	TGCAGCGTGCTGACTCCGGGGACTGAAGCTTTCTTT
TRBV27	-	TRBJ2-3	-	CASSNLYGTDTQYF	TGTGCCAGCAGCAACCTATACGGCACAGATACGCAGTATTTT
TRBV6-5	many	TRBJ1-1	TRBD1	CASSSGQGGTEAFF	TGTGCCAGCAGTTCGGGACAGGGGGGCACTGAAGCTTTCTTT
TRBV9	-	TRBJ1-4	-	CASSVGQGPEKLFF	TGTGCCAGCAGCGTAGGGCAGGGTCCTGAAAAACTGTTTTTT
TRBV9	few	TRBJ2-1	-	CASSAQPYNEQFF	TGTGCCAGCAGTGCCCAGCCCTACAATGAGCAGTTCTTC
TRBV12-3/TRBV12-4	many	TRBJ1-5	TRBD1	CASSGGQVYSNQPQHF	TGTGCCAGCAGTGGCGGACAGGTTTATAGCAATCAGCCCCAGCATTTT
TRBV3-1	-	TRBJ2-7	-	CASSQQMTSYEQYF	TGTGCCAGCAGCCAACAAATGACCTCCTACGAGCAGTACTTC
TRBV29-1	-	TRBJ2-5	TRBD1	CSALRQGAGAQYF	TGCAGCGCCCTACGACAGGGGGCAGGGGCCCAGTACTTC
TRBV3-1	-	TRBJ1-1	TRBD1	CASSPGQLRNTEAFF	TGTGCCAGCAGCCCGGGACAGCTTAGGAACACTGAAGCTTTCTTT
TRBV20-1	many	TRBJ1-1	-	CSARANTEAFF	TGCAGTGCTAGAGCGAACACTGAAGCTTTCTTT
TRBV28	-	TRBJ2-6	-	CASSFRGAGANVLTF	TGTGCCAGCAGTTTTCGGGGAGCTGGGGCCAACGTCCTGACTTTC
TRBV7-2	few	TRBJ2-3	TRBD2	CASSFQREGPSTDTQYF	TGTGCCAGCAGCTTTCAGCGGGAGGGCCCCAGCACAGATACGCAGTATTTT
TRBV6-2/TRBV6-3	-	TRBJ2-1	-	CASSRLSGAPYNEQFF	TGTGCCAGCAGTCGTCTCTCCGGGGCCCCGTACAATGAGCAGTTCTTC